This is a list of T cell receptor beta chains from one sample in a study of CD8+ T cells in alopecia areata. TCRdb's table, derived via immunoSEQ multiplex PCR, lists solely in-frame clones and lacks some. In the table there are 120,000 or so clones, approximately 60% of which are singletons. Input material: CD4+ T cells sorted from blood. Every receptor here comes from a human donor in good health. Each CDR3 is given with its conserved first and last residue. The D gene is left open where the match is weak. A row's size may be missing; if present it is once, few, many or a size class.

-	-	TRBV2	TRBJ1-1	CASRGDGMNTEAFF	TGTGCCAGCAGAGGGGACGGAATGAACACTGAAGCTTTCTTT
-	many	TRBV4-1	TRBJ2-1	CASRPGWGRNEQFF	TGCGCCAGCAGGCCGGGGTGGGGAAGGAATGAGCAGTTCTTC
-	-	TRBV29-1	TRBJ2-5	CSARRGNQETQYF	TGCAGCGCCCGAAGGGGGAACCAAGAGACCCAGTACTTC
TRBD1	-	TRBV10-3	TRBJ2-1	CAISESGTGGARDEQFF	TGTGCCATCAGTGAGTCGGGGACAGGGGGCGCCCGGGATGAGCAGTTCTTC
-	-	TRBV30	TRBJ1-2	CAWSPGTNYGYTF	TGTGCCTGGAGCCCGGGAACTAACTATGGCTACACCTTC
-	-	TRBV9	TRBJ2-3	CASSVAPPPDTQYF	TGTGCCAGCAGCGTGGCTCCACCCCCAGATACGCAGTATTTT
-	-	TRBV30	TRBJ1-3	CANRPGNTIYF	TGTGCCAATCGGCCGGGAAACACCATATATTTT
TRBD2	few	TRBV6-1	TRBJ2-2	CASSRRGADGELFF	TGTGCCAGCAGTCGGCGGGGGGCGGACGGGGAGCTGTTTTTT
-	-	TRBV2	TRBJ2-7	CASSLIKGPGYEQYF	TGTGCCAGCAGTTTGATAAAAGGACCAGGATACGAGCAGTACTTC
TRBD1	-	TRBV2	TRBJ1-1	CASSGQGLGMLEAFF	TGTGCCAGCAGTGGACAGGGCCTCGGAATGCTTGAAGCTTTCTTT
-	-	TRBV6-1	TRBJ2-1	CASSDPGLATYNEQFF	TGTGCCAGCAGTGATCCCGGGTTAGCGACCTACAATGAGCAGTTCTTC
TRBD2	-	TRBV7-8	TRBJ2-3	CASSRKTSGAVTDTQYF	TGTGCCAGCAGCCGAAAGACTAGCGGGGCTGTCACAGATACGCAGTATTTT
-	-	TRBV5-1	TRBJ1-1	CASSPGGNEDTEAFF	TGCGCCAGCAGCCCCGGGGGTAATGAGGACACTGAAGCTTTCTTT
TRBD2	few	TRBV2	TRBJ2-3	CASSEGLAADTQYF	TGTGCCAGCAGTGAAGGGCTAGCGGCAGATACGCAGTATTTT
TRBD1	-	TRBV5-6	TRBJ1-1	CASSTDRGRRDTEAFF	TGTGCCAGCAGCACAGACAGGGGTCGGAGGGACACTGAAGCTTTCTTT
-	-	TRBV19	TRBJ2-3	CASRRSGPSTDTQYF	TGTGCCAGTAGGAGGAGCGGACCTAGCACAGATACGCAGTATTTT
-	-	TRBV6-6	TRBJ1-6	CASSYPARGRNSPLHF	TGTGCCAGCAGTTATCCTGCCCGAGGAAGAAATTCACCCCTCCACTTT
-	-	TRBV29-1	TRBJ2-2	CSVEDLGRGSSGELFF	TGCAGCGTTGAAGATCTGGGCAGGGGTTCATCCGGGGAGCTGTTTTTT
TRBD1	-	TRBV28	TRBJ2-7	CASRGTGNYEQYF	TGTGCCAGCCGGGGGACAGGGAACTACGAGCAGTACTTC
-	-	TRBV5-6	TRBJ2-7	CASSSDRDNSYEQYF	TGTGCCAGCAGCTCCGATCGGGACAACTCCTACGAGCAGTACTTC
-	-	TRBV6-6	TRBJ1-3	CASSGKQGSGNTIYF	TGTGCCAGCAGCGGTAAACAGGGCTCAGGAAACACCATATATTTT
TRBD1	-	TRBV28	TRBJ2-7	CASSSRDRGLYEQYF	TGTGCCAGCAGTTCTCGGGACAGGGGGCTATACGAGCAGTACTTC